Presented here are 21 T cell receptor beta chains from one specimen sequenced in a study of T-cell memory formation after mild COVID-19 listed by TCRdb under 2021. The library came from 5' RACE. The sequencer was an Illumina NovaSeq 6000. TCRdb ran its own pipeline on the public reads, namely fastp trimming at Q25 and MiXCR clone calling, and kept in-frame beta chains. Duplicate CDR3 protein sequences are folded into a single record with the most common DNA and genes. For this sample the table gives 400,000 or so distinct CDR3 sequences, of which roughly 20% were detected only once. The ten largest clones take up 7.5% to 9.5% of the sample. Sequenced material: PBMCs or a T cell subset sorted from them (not recorded which). These receptors all stem from an adult woman who had mild COVID-19 (a few samples of this study predate the infection). The sample titles of this study are shuffled in the database, so cell type and time point are left out; the donor was told from shared clones.

The chain employs TRBV20-1 and TRBJ1-2; no clear D. Germline assignment: CDR1 DFQATT and CDR2 SNEGSKA (reference sequence). The CDR3 length is 14 residues. The V end was cut by 0 bases, the J end by 6 bases, with 14 bases between. The CDR3 loop is CSARDLRESDGYTF. The CDR3 DNA is TGCAGTGCTAGAGATCTAAGGGAATCGGATGGCTACACCTTC.

This clonotype was seen a few times. This chain connects TRBV5-1 to TRBJ2-7, with D perhaps matching TRBD1 (6 bases). V lost 0 bases and J 4 bases, leaving 11 bases between the germline ends. CDR3 length equals 14 residues. Germline CDR1 reads SGHRS; CDR2 reads YFSETQ. The CDR3 reads CASSLAQGLYEQYF. The CDR3 DNA sequence: TGCGCCAGCAGCTTGGCACAGGGCCTATACGAGCAGTACTTC.

The chain uses TRBV12-3 or TRBV12-4 and TRBJ1-4; unclear D gene. Trimming pared 5 bases from V and 7 bases from J, leaving 11 bases between. The CDR3 spans 13 residues. CDR3: CASSASSLEKLFF. The DNA for the CDR3 is TGTGCCAGCAGTGCCTCCAGTCTTGAAAAACTGTTTTTT.

This chain links TRBV20-1 with TRBJ2-1, with no clear D. Germline lookup yields CDR1 DFQATT and CDR2 SNEGSKA (reference sequence). The CDR3 has 16 residues. Trimming removed 3 bases from V and 9 bases from J, with 24 bases in between. CDR3 loop: CSASLRAPLTASEQFF. The CDR3 DNA sequence: TGCAGTGCTAGTCTTCGGGCCCCCCTCACAGCTAGTGAGCAGTTCTTC.

This clonotype was counted many times. CDR3 nucleotides: TGCGCCAGCAGCCCAGGGGCTTCAGATCAGCCCCAGCATTTT. It specifies CASSPGASDQPQHF. The V call is TRBV5-1, the J call TRBJ1-5; possible D gene TRBD1, 6 bases. Deletions cut 4 bases from V and 5 bases from J, with 13 bases between. Germline CDR1 is SGHRS and CDR2 is YFSETQ. The CDR3 runs to 14 residues. Looking up the rest from reference TRBV5-1 and TRBJ1-5 gives the full variable domain: KAGVTQTPRYLIKTRGQQVTLSCSPISGHRSVSWYQQTPGQGLQFLFEYFSETQRNKGNFPGRFSGRQFSNSRSEMNVSTLELGDSALYLCASSPGASDQPQHFGDGTRLSIL.

This clonotype was observed a few times. V and J are TRBV2 and TRBJ2-7, with TRBD2 as a possible D gene (6 bases). There are 14 residues in the CDR3. V lost 7 bases to trimming and J lost 0 bases, with 13 bases between them. Germline V CDR1 and CDR2: SNHLY, FYNNEI. CDR3 region: CASKEGSSSYEQYF. The CDR3 nucleotides are TGTGCCAGCAAGGAGGGGTCCAGCTCCTACGAGCAGTACTTC.

This clonotype was counted only a few times. The chain carries TRBV11-2 and TRBJ2-1, with 9 bases identical to TRBD2. Trimming removed 1 base from V and 6 bases from J; junction bases left unmatched: 10. CDR3 size: 17 residues. Germline lookup yields CDR1 SGHAT and CDR2 FQNNGV. The CDR3: CASSLGATSGGGNEQFF. The CDR3 nucleotides are TGTGCCAGCAGCTTAGGCGCGACTAGCGGAGGGGGCAATGAGCAGTTCTTC.

V gene TRBV24-1 combines with J gene TRBJ2-2, with D uncertain. V was cut by 3 bases and J by 0 bases, with 10 bases left in between. Looked up from germline, CDR1 is KGHDR and CDR2 is SFDVKD. CDR3 length equals 16 residues. The CDR3 DNA reads TGTGCCACCAGTGATCACGCCGGGTCGAACACCGGGGAGCTGTTTTTT. Translation: CATSDHAGSNTGELFF.

The rearrangement joins TRBV12-3 or TRBV12-4 to TRBJ2-7; 7 nucleotides agree with TRBD2. V lost 5 bases, J lost 5 bases, and 9 bases stayed unmatched. The CDR3 totals 14 residues. This CDR3 is CASSPGGGWNEQYF. CDR3 nucleotides: TGTGCCAGCAGTCCGGGAGGAGGTTGGAACGAGCAGTACTTC.

The genes are TRBV20-1 and TRBJ2-7; no firm D call. The V end was cut by 3 bases, the J end by 2 bases, with 8 bases between. The CDR3 totals 12 residues. CDR1 is DFQATT, CDR2 SNEGSKA, per germline (reference sequence). CDR3: CSASDLTYEQYF. CDR3 nucleotide sequence: TGCAGTGCTAGCGATTTAACCTACGAGCAGTACTTC.

This chain joins TRBV5-1 and TRBJ1-2, with 8 bases matching TRBD1. CDR1 and CDR2 from the germline V gene are SGHRS and YFSETQ. CDR3 length: 16 amino acids. Trimming at V came to 5 bases and at J to 1 base, leaving 10 bases not matched to a gene. DNA of the CDR3: TGCGCCAGCAGTTTCGGACAGGGCCCCCTTAACTATGGCTACACCTTC. Translating it yields CASSFGQGPLNYGYTF.

V usage is TRBV19 and J usage is TRBJ2-2, with 10 positions matching TRBD1. CDR1 LNHDA and CDR2 SQIVND come from the germline V gene (reference sequence). CDR3 length: 18 residues. V lost 10 bases to trimming and J lost 4 bases; unmatched junction nucleotides: 18. The CDR3 here is CATSPYAGTGALTGELFF. The CDR3 nucleotides are TGTGCCACCTCACCGTATGCCGGGACAGGGGCTCTCACCGGGGAGCTGTTTTTT.

Only a few counts were recorded for this clonotype. The V call is TRBV5-1, the J call TRBJ1-2; D gene unclear. V lost 4 bases, J lost 0 bases, and 16 bases lay in between. The CDR3 sequence is 16 residues long. Germline lookup yields CDR1 SGHRS and CDR2 YFSETQ. CDR3 residues: CASSPGRVDPNYGYTF. CDR3 in DNA: TGCGCCAGCAGCCCCGGACGGGTGGATCCTAACTATGGCTACACCTTC. The full variable domain, in which reference TRBV5-1 and TRBJ1-2 provide the parts outside the CDR3, is KAGVTQTPRYLIKTRGQQVTLSCSPISGHRSVSWYQQTPGQGLQFLFEYFSETQRNKGNFPGRFSGRQFSNSRSEMNVSTLELGDSALYLCASSPGRVDPNYGYTFGSGTRLTVV.

Written as DNA, the CDR3 is TGTGCCAGTAGTCAAGCACAGGGAGGTTCGAATGAGCAGTTCTTC. Amino acids: CASSQAQGGSNEQFF. The chain joins TRBV19 to TRBJ2-1, with D possibly being TRBD1 or TRBD2 (6 bases each). The germline V and J ends were trimmed by 5 bases and 7 bases, with 18 bases remaining between them. This CDR3 is built from 15 residues. The germline CDR1 and CDR2 sequences are LNHDA and SQIVND (reference sequence).

This clonotype was detected many times. This sequence joins TRBV24-1 and TRBJ2-1, with TRBD2 as a possible D gene (5 bases). V was pared by 7 bases and J by 7 bases, with 13 bases between. Germline V gene sequence: CDR1 KGHDR, CDR2 SFDVKD. This CDR3 has 13 amino acids. In DNA, the CDR3 is TGTGCCACCAGGGACTCTGAGCGGAATGAGCAGTTCTTC. Its translation: CATRDSERNEQFF.

The chain combines TRBV7-9 with TRBJ2-5; D is undetermined. From germline, CDR1 is SEHNR and CDR2 FQNEAQ (reference sequence). V gave up 4 bases and J gave up 1 base, with 16 bases separating them. CDR3 length: 16 amino acids. The DNA for the CDR3 is TGTGCCAGCAGCTCCACGCGGTACGGTTTCCAAGAGACCCAGTACTTC. It codes for CASSSTRYGFQETQYF.

The chain employs TRBV7-9 and TRBJ2-5; D is unclear. CDR3 length: 17 amino acids. Trimming removed 3 bases at V and 1 base at J, with 18 bases between. Looked up from germline, CDR1 is SEHNR and CDR2 is FQNEAQ (reference sequence). CDR3 sequence reads: CASSFSSLAVSQETQYF. The CDR3 nucleotides are TGTGCCAGCAGCTTCTCCTCTCTCGCTGTGAGCCAAGAGACCCAGTACTTC.

This chain joins TRBV9 and TRBJ2-3; 11 bases line up with TRBD2. Germline values: CDR1 SGDLS, CDR2 YYNGEE. Trimming at V came to 0 bases and at J to 1 base, leaving 10 bases not matched to a gene. The CDR3 is 19 residues long. DNA of the CDR3: TGTGCCAGCAGCGTAGAGGGATCTAGCGGGGGGAGTGGCACAGATACGCAGTATTTT. Amino acid sequence: CASSVEGSSGGSGTDTQYF.

The table lists this clonotype with a few counts. The J gene is TRBJ2-7, the V gene TRBV4-3; TRBD2 agrees at 7 bases. The length of the CDR3 is 15 residues. V was pared by 1 base and J by 2 bases, with 5 bases of the junction left unmatched. Germline CDR1 is LGHNA and CDR2 is YSLEER. As DNA, the CDR3 is TGCGCCAGCAGCCAAGTCTTAGCGGGTGCCTACGAGCAGTACTTC. Translated, it gives CASSQVLAGAYEQYF.

This clonotype was counted between two and nine times. The chain's CDR3 is CASSLNSGAVEGNIQYF. The DNA for the CDR3 is TGTGCCAGCAGCTTAAACTCGGGTGCCGTGGAGGGAAACATTCAGTACTTC. V is TRBV7-3 and J is TRBJ2-4; a weak D match, TRBD2 (6 bases). V dropped 1 base and J dropped 6 bases, with 19 bases sitting between them. The CDR3 totals 17 residues. The germline V gene encodes CDR1 SGHTA and CDR2 FQGTGA.

This clonotype was recorded a few times. The chain links TRBV6-2 or TRBV6-3 to TRBJ1-4, with D perhaps TRBD1 (6 bases). The CDR3 totals 12 residues. V gave up 4 bases and J gave up 6 bases, with 6 bases separating them. Germline V gene lookup returns CDR1 MNHEY and CDR2 SVGEGT. DNA of the CDR3: TGTGCCAGCAGTTGGACAGATGAAAAACTGTTTTTT. Translation: CASSWTDEKLFF.